Listed here are 13 T cell receptor beta chains from one sample, sequenced in a study of cytomegalovirus exposure and HLA in healthy donors. PCR involved 60 Vbeta and 13 Jbeta primers. This table comes from immunoSEQ multiplex PCR, and its TCRdb copy is limited to in-frame clones, with some not included. The table lists some 120,000 clones, over 75% of them singletons, with under 6.5% in the top ten. Input material: PBMCs. Receptors were obtained from a man aged 18-30 years in good health and CMV-seropositive.

The V and J genes are TRBV7-2 and TRBJ2-5, with D tentatively TRBD1 (5 bases). The length of the CDR3 is 15 residues. V lost 5 bases and J lost 2, with 15 bases in between. CDR1 is SGHTA, CDR2 FQGNSA, per germline. This CDR3 is CASSRRQFTQETQYF. CDR3 DNA: TGTGCCAGCAGCCGACGACAGTTTACACAAGAGACCCAGTACTTC.

This clone turned up a few times. One end of the junction fails to match germline, which may point to a read error. The chain recombines TRBV7-9 with TRBJ2-6, with D perhaps TRBD1 (5 bases). Germline V gene lookup returns CDR1 SEHNR and CDR2 FQNEAQ (reference sequence). The CDR3 has 15 amino acids. The CDR3 region is CASSLQVAGANGLTF. The CDR3 DNA reads TGTGCCAGCAGCTTACAGGTTGCTGGGGCCAACGGCCTGACTTTC.

The gene calls are TRBV14 and TRBJ1-1; tentatively, D is TRBD1 (5 bases). This CDR3 has 14 amino acids. Germline V gene data show CDR1 as SGHDN and CDR2 as FVKESK. The V end lost 1 base, the J end lost 2 bases, and 8 bases lay between the germline ends. The chain's CDR3 is CASSQGGGNTEAFF. CDR3 nucleotides: TGTGCCAGCAGCCAAGGGGGCGGAAACACTGAAGCTTTCTTT.

The V and J genes are TRBV2 and TRBJ2-2; a weak D match, TRBD2 (7 bases). Germline CDR1 and CDR2: SNHLY and FYNNEI. The CDR3 contains 14 residues. The V end was cut by 10 bases, the J end by 3 bases, with 15 bases between. The chain's CDR3 is CATRRGLDTGELFF. CDR3 DNA sequence: TGTGCCACCAGGCGGGGGCTTGACACCGGGGAGCTGTTTTTT.

The CDR3 loop is CASSLSYTEAFF. In DNA form, the CDR3 reads TGTGCCAGCAGCCTGAGTTACACTGAAGCTTTCTTT. The genes are TRBV5-6 and TRBJ1-1; no firm D call. V was shortened by 4 bases and J by 3 bases, with 7 bases between the two germline ends. This CDR3 spans 12 amino acids. CDR1 SGHDT and CDR2 YYEEEE come from the germline V gene.

The chain links TRBV27 to TRBJ2-1; possible D gene TRBD2, 6 bases. Germline V gene sequence: CDR1 MNHEY, CDR2 SMNVEV (reference sequence). The CDR3 has 14 residues. V gave up 10 bases and J gave up 0 bases, with 13 bases separating them. CDR3 sequence (DNA): TGTGCCACCCTAGGAGGGGACTCCTACAATGAGCAGTTCTTC. Protein product: CATLGGDSYNEQFF.

The V gene is TRBV15, the J gene TRBJ2-1; 13 bases map to TRBD2. Germline V gene data show CDR1 as LNHNV and CDR2 as YYDKDF (reference sequence). The CDR3 sequence is 17 residues long. After removal of 6 bases from V and 1 base from J, the junction contained 6 bases not matched to a gene. The CDR3, as DNA: TGTGCCACCAGGGACCTGACTAGCGGGAGGTCCTACAATGAGCAGTTCTTC. Protein sequence: CATRDLTSGRSYNEQFF.

This clone was recorded only once. The gene calls are TRBV19 and TRBJ2-1; D perhaps matches TRBD1 (5 bases). CDR3 length: 14 residues. The V and J ends lost 1 base and 6 bases respectively, with 10 bases between them. CDR1 is LNHDA, CDR2 SQIVND, per germline (reference sequence). The CDR3 DNA follows: TGTGCCAGTAGTATAGCAAACAGGCTCAATGAGCAGTTCTTC. Its translation: CASSIANRLNEQFF.

The rearrangement links TRBV25-1 to TRBJ1-1, with D possibly TRBD1 on 6 matching bases. This CDR3 contains 12 residues. V was clipped by 5 bases and J by 11 bases, with 15 bases between them. CDR1 is MGHDK, CDR2 SYGVNS, per germline. CDR3 bases: TGTGCCAGCAGTTATCCCACAGGGTTCGCTTTCTTT. This codes for CASSYPTGFAFF.

V usage is TRBV19 and J usage is TRBJ2-3, with 8 bases matching TRBD2. Germline V gene sequence: CDR1 LNHDA, CDR2 SQIVND (reference sequence). The V and J ends lost 4 bases and 4 bases, in that order; junction bases with no gene match: 7. This CDR3 spans 15 amino acids. The CDR3 protein is CASSKPGLAADTQYF. The CDR3 bases are TGTGCCAGTAGTAAGCCTGGACTAGCCGCAGATACGCAGTATTTT.

This chain uses TRBV11-3 with TRBJ2-1; D perhaps matches TRBD2 (7 bases). The CDR3 runs 17 residues. CDR1 and CDR2 from the germline V gene are SGHNT and YENEEA. V lost 5 bases and J 4 bases, leaving 21 bases between the germline ends. CDR3: CASSGAGERDKYNEQFF. In DNA form, the CDR3 reads TGTGCCAGCAGCGGGGCCGGAGAGCGGGACAAATACAATGAGCAGTTCTTC.

This clone was observed once. This chain connects TRBV9 to TRBJ2-7, with D uncertain. CDR3 length: 13 residues. Germline CDR1 and CDR2: SGDLS and YYNGEE. Trimming removed 3 bases at V and 8 bases at J, with 15 bases between. The CDR3 reads CASSERSETKQYF. CDR3 bases: TGTGCCAGCAGCGAGCGCTCCGAGACCAAGCAGTACTTC.

V usage is TRBV27 and J usage is TRBJ1-2; D possibly corresponds to TRBD1 (5 bases). This CDR3 has 12 amino acids. Trimming removed 2 bases at V and 5 bases at J, with 6 bases between. The germline CDR1 and CDR2 sequences are MNHEY and SMNVEV (reference sequence). The CDR3 protein is CASSLQGYGYTF. The CDR3 nucleotides read TGTGCCAGCAGTTTACAGGGATATGGCTACACCTTC.